This passage covers 15 T cell receptor beta chains from one sample sequenced in a study of T cell changes during pregnancy in multiple sclerosis. Here immunoSEQ multiplex PCR was the method, and the copy in TCRdb shows in-frame clones only, minus some. Among approximately 43,000 clones listed, 84% were seen once. The source was CD4+ T cells from peripheral blood mononuclear cells, collected before pregnancy. These receptors were collected from a female donor with multiple sclerosis, enrolled in a pregnancy study.

The gene calls are TRBV19 and TRBJ2-7; TRBD2 is a possible D gene (5 bases). V lost 5 bases, J lost 3 bases, and 11 bases lay in between. This CDR3 comprises 13 residues. CDR1 is LNHDA and CDR2 is SQIVND in the germline V gene (reference sequence). Written as DNA, the CDR3 is TGTGCCAGTAGTCCTACTAGTTACTACGAGCAGTACTTC. Its translation is CASSPTSYYEQYF.

The chain couples TRBV6-1 to TRBJ1-2, with 7 bases matching TRBD1. From germline, CDR1 is MNHNS and CDR2 SASEGT. The CDR3 is 16 amino acids. Losses at the gene ends were 4 bases for V and 2 bases for J; bases not matched to a gene: 10. The CDR3 reads CASSVGSGGQNYGYTF. The CDR3, as DNA: TGTGCCAGCAGTGTCGGTTCAGGGGGGCAGAACTATGGCTACACCTTC.

The chain uses TRBV30 and TRBJ1-5; no firm D call. Germline CDR1 reads GTSNPN; CDR2 reads SVGIG (reference sequence). Trimming pared 1 base from V and 4 bases from J, leaving 11 bases between. The CDR3 extends over 14 amino acids. CDR3 nucleotides: TGTGCCTGGAGTGAGGATTCGGGGAATCAGCCCCAGCATTTT. It yields the protein CAWSEDSGNQPQHF. Using reference TRBV30 and TRBJ1-5 for the parts outside the CDR3, the full variable domain is SQTIHQWPATLVQPVGSPLSLECTVEGTSNPNLYWYRQAAGRGLQLLFYSVGIGQISSEVPQNLSASRPQDRQFILSSKKLLLSDSGFYLCAWSEDSGNQPQHFGDGTRLSIL.

The chain couples TRBV30 to TRBJ1-4; no reliable D call. CDR3 length equals 14 residues. V was shortened by 3 bases and J by 11 bases, with 19 bases between the two germline ends. CDR1 is GTSNPN and CDR2 is SVGIG in the germline V gene (reference sequence). This CDR3 is CAWSIWRRPDKLFF. The CDR3 nucleotides are TGTGCCTGGAGCATTTGGCGGCGACCTGACAAACTGTTTTTT.

CDR3 residues: CASSSYMTTDTQYF. The CDR3 nucleotides are TGTGCCAGCAGTTCTTATATGACTACAGATACGCAGTATTTT. The V call is TRBV7-2, the J call TRBJ2-3, with unresolved D. Trimming pared 6 bases from V and 3 bases from J, leaving 13 bases between. The germline V gene has CDR1 SGHTA and CDR2 FQGNSA. The CDR3 sequence is 14 residues long.

The chain employs TRBV15 and TRBJ2-7; 8 bases match TRBD2. Per the germline V gene, CDR1 is LNHNV and CDR2 is YYDKDF (reference sequence). V was pared by 0 bases and J by 3 bases, with 4 bases of the junction left unmatched. This CDR3 region has 15 residues. The CDR3 coding sequence is TGTGCCACCAGCAGAGAACATAGCGGGAACTACGAGCAGTACTTC. This encodes CATSREHSGNYEQYF. The complete variable domain, with remaining parts taken from reference TRBV15 and TRBJ2-7, reads DAMVIQNPRYQVTQFGKPVTLSCSQTLNHNVMYWYQQKSSQAPKLLFHYYDKDFNNEADTPDNFQSRRPNTSFCFLDIRSPGLGDTAMYLCATSREHSGNYEQYFGPGTRLTVT.

V is TRBV19 and J is TRBJ2-5; TRBD1 agrees at 8 bases. This CDR3 spans 16 amino acids. The germline V gene encodes CDR1 LNHDA and CDR2 SQIVND (reference sequence). J was trimmed by 1 base and V by 4 bases; bases with no gene match: 8. CDR3 bases: TGTGCCAGTAGTAAAGGGACAGGAGATCCCCAAGAGACCCAGTACTTC. Translated, it gives CASSKGTGDPQETQYF.

The chain joins TRBV11-2 to TRBJ2-1; 10 bases are a match to TRBD2. J lost 7 bases, V lost 4 bases, and 16 bases had no gene match. Germline CDR1 and CDR2: SGHAT and FQNNGV. The CDR3 consists of 18 residues. CDR3 in DNA: TGTGCCAGCAGCTACAACTTGATTAGCGGGGGGTCGTCTAATGAGCAGTTCTTC. This encodes CASSYNLISGGSSNEQFF.

The rearrangement uses TRBV27 and TRBJ2-7, with D possibly TRBD2 on 5 matching bases. The V end lost 6 bases, the J end lost 3 bases, and 21 bases lay between the germline ends. Germline-derived CDR1 and CDR2 are MNHEY and SMNVEV (reference sequence). CDR3 size: 16 residues. CDR3 in amino acids: CASRFAAMTGYYEQYF. CDR3 DNA sequence: TGTGCCAGCAGATTCGCCGCGATGACGGGATACTACGAGCAGTACTTC.

This clone came up once. This sequence joins TRBV6-1 and TRBJ1-4; maybe TRBD1 (5 bases). Germline CDR1 reads MNHNS; CDR2 reads SASEGT. The CDR3 has 15 amino acids. V was trimmed by 6 bases and J by 6 bases, leaving 17 bases between them. This chain's CDR3 is CASRSGGAVDEKLFF. CDR3 nucleotides: TGTGCCAGCAGAAGCGGAGGGGCAGTGGATGAAAAACTGTTTTTT.

The chain employs TRBV28 and TRBJ2-1; a weak D match, TRBD2 (6 bases). Per germline, CDR1 MDHEN and CDR2 SYDVKM. The CDR3 length is 14 residues. V lost 6 bases to trimming and J lost 9 bases, with 18 bases between them. Written as DNA, the CDR3 is TGTGCCAGCAGCGGGACTCCTACTTTCGGTGAGCAGTTCTTC. Amino acid sequence: CASSGTPTFGEQFF.

V gene TRBV9 combines with J gene TRBJ2-1; TRBD2 aligns across 7 bases. V was clipped by 6 bases and J by 4 bases; unmatched bases: 10. Germline V lookup: CDR1 SGDLS, CDR2 YYNGEE. This CDR3 comprises 15 residues. Written as DNA, the CDR3 is TGTGCCAGCACCGGAGGCGCGGGGGAATACAATGAGCAGTTCTTC. It translates to CASTGGAGEYNEQFF.

The chain recombines TRBV4-3 with TRBJ1-2, with a possible D match to TRBD1 (6 bases). CDR3 length: 16 amino acids. In germline, CDR1 is LGHNA, CDR2 YSLEER. Trimming removed 0 bases at V and 2 bases at J, with 13 bases between. DNA for the CDR3: TGCGCCAGCAGCCAAGATCCGCGAACAGGGAACTATGGCTACACCTTC. It specifies CASSQDPRTGNYGYTF.

The V call is TRBV18, the J call TRBJ2-5; 7 positions match TRBD1. The CDR3 runs to 16 residues. V shed 4 bases and J 4 bases; nucleotides not matched to a gene: 12. Germline V gene sequence: CDR1 KGHSH, CDR2 LQKENI. CDR3 in DNA: TGTGCCAGCTCACTGAGACAGGGCGACTCCGGAGAGACCCAGTACTTC. It encodes CASSLRQGDSGETQYF.

V and J are TRBV6-6 and TRBJ1-1; D perhaps matches TRBD1 (6 bases). This CDR3 is built from 13 residues. Germline CDR1 is MNHNY and CDR2 is SVGAGI (reference sequence). V was cut by 8 bases and J by 4 bases, with 14 bases left in between. The CDR3 sequence: CASQQGASTEAFF. The CDR3 DNA reads as TGTGCCAGCCAACAGGGCGCGAGCACTGAAGCTTTCTTT.